The rows below give T cell receptor beta chains drawn from one sample of a study of T cells in Graves' hyperthyroidism and ophthalmopathy. A single record per CDR3 protein comes from TCRdb applying MiXCR to the multiplex PCR reads. The table shows 250,000 to 300,000 distinct CDR3 sequences, with about 18% occurring only once. Sequenced sample: blood. Source of these receptors: an older woman with Graves' ophthalmopathy. CDR3s include the opening cysteine and the closing phenylalanine or tryptophan. The D gene is left open where the match is weak. The size field is filled for only some rows; it gives once, few, many or a size class.

V gene	D gene	clone size	J gene	CDR3 protein	CDR3 DNA
TRBV28	TRBD1	NA	TRBJ2-7	CASRLRDRGWEQYF	TGTGCCAGCAGGCTGCGGGACAGGGGGTGGGAGCAGTACTTC
TRBV5-1	TRBD1	many	TRBJ1-1	CASSWGQGLMNTEAFF	TGCGCCAGCAGTTGGGGACAGGGGCTGATGAACACTGAAGCTTTCTTT
TRBV5-1	NA	many	TRBJ1-1	CASSLDPWNTEAFF	TGCGCCAGCAGCTTAGACCCGTGGAACACTGAAGCTTTCTTT
TRBV5-4	NA	NA	TRBJ2-1	CAWGTVGPNEQFF	TGTGCCTGGGGGACGGTGGGTCCCAATGAGCAGTTCTTC
TRBV2	NA	many	TRBJ1-5	CASRWSAQRSIHQPQHF	TGTGCCAGTCGATGGTCGGCTCAGCGAAGTATCCATCAGCCCCAGCATTTT
TRBV28	NA	many	TRBJ1-2	CATSVGGEEAYGYTF	TGTGCCACCTCGGTGGGTGGGGAGGAGGCCTATGGCTACACCTTC
TRBV7-2	TRBD1	many	TRBJ1-1	CASSLSPGTGGEVAFF	TGTGCCAGCAGCTTATCGCCCGGGACAGGTGGCGAGGTAGCTTTCTTT
TRBV10-3	NA	NA	TRBJ2-2	CAISESMPGELFF	TGTGCCATCAGTGAGTCTATGCCCGGGGAGCTGTTTTTT
TRBV7-9	TRBD1	NA	TRBJ2-5	CASSSPRDREETQYF	TGTGCCAGCAGTTCACCCCGGGACAGGGAAGAGACCCAGTACTTC
TRBV5-1	NA	many	TRBJ1-1	CASSPDGGSGTEAFF	TGCGCCAGCAGCCCGGATGGGGGCTCTGGCACTGAAGCTTTCTTT
TRBV19	NA	many	TRBJ1-1	CASSADRIGNTEAFF	TGTGCCAGTAGTGCCGACAGGATTGGGAACACTGAAGCTTTCTTT
TRBV9	NA	NA	TRBJ2-5	CASSPRPGETQYF	TGTGCCAGCAGCCCCAGGCCCGGGGAGACCCAGTACTTC
TRBV6-2/TRBV6-3	TRBD1	NA	TRBJ2-7	CASSSRTGGGQYF	TGTGCCAGCAGTTCCCGGACAGGGGGAGGGCAGTACTTC
TRBV15	TRBD1	few	TRBJ1-4	CATSIGQGAIEKLFF	TGTGCCACCAGCATTGGACAGGGGGCCATAGAAAAACTGTTTTTT
TRBV3-1	TRBD1	few	TRBJ1-5	CASSQTDRVGQPQHF	TGTGCCAGCAGCCAAACCGACAGGGTAGGTCAGCCCCAGCATTTT
TRBV6-1	NA	NA	TRBJ1-5	CASADGVNQPQHF	TGTGCCAGCGCTGACGGAGTCAATCAGCCCCAGCATTTT
TRBV12-3/TRBV12-4	NA	many	TRBJ2-7	CASSLTYEQYF	TGTGCCAGCAGCTTAACCTACGAGCAGTACTTC
TRBV4-3	NA	NA	TRBJ2-5	CASSPFWAETQYF	TGCGCCAGCAGCCCCTTTTGGGCAGAGACCCAGTACTTC
TRBV3-1	NA	many	TRBJ1-5	CASSQGDQPQHF	TGTGCCAGCAGCCAAGGGGATCAGCCCCAGCATTTT
TRBV29-1	NA	many	TRBJ2-2	CSGGHAGELFF	TGCAGCGGGGGACACGCCGGGGAGCTGTTTTTT
TRBV4-1	TRBD1	NA	TRBJ1-2	CASSREGQGSYGYTF	TGCGCCAGCAGCCGGGAGGGACAGGGATCCTATGGCTACACCTTC
TRBV2	NA	few	TRBJ1-6	CASSAPRGDSPLHF	TGTGCCAGCAGTGCTCCCCGGGGGGATTCACCCCTCCACTTT
TRBV5-6	NA	NA	TRBJ2-5	CASSLSWASGLSETQYF	TGTGCCAGCAGCTTATCGTGGGCTAGTGGTCTCTCAGAGACCCAGTACTTC
TRBV20-1	NA	many	TRBJ1-1	CSARDSLEAGAFF	TGCAGTGCTAGAGACTCCCTTGAGGCAGGTGCTTTCTTT
TRBV5-1	NA	many	TRBJ1-3	CASSLSDPRSGNTIYF	TGCGCCAGCAGCCTATCGGACCCCCGCTCTGGAAACACCATATATTTT
TRBV7-2	NA	many	TRBJ2-7	CASSLNRDEQYF	TGTGCCAGCAGCTTAAACCGGGACGAGCAGTACTTC
TRBV7-2	TRBD2	many	TRBJ2-5	CASSLDAPLRRGGRETQYF	TGTGCCAGCAGCTTAGATGCCCCATTACGACGGGGGGGCAGGGAGACCCAGTACTTC
TRBV10-3	NA	few	TRBJ2-2	CAISVGFSGPTGELFF	TGTGCCATCAGTGTTGGTTTTTCGGGGCCAACCGGGGAGCTGTTTTTT
TRBV27	TRBD1	NA	TRBJ1-1	CASSYGQGEAEAFF	TGTGCCAGCAGTTACGGACAGGGAGAGGCTGAAGCTTTCTTT
TRBV24-1	NA	NA	TRBJ1-1	CATSDTNTEAFF	TGTGCCACCAGTGACACGAACACTGAAGCTTTCTTT
TRBV29-1	TRBD1	NA	TRBJ1-1	CSPGGGARDRGLSTEAFF	TGCAGCCCGGGGGGGGGGGCTCGTGACAGGGGGCTCAGCACTGAAGCTTTCTTT
TRBV29-1	NA	NA	TRBJ1-4	CSVGEGEKLFF	TGCAGCGTGGGGGAGGGGGAAAAACTGTTTTTT
TRBV5-5	TRBD1	many	TRBJ1-2	CASSPGGWDRASGYTF	TGTGCCAGCAGCCCCGGAGGGTGGGACAGGGCCAGTGGCTACACCTTC
TRBV4-3	TRBD2	few	TRBJ2-1	CASSLSGGTYNEQFF	TGCGCCAGCAGCCTTAGCGGGGGGACCTACAATGAGCAGTTCTTC
TRBV28	TRBD1	NA	TRBJ1-2	CASSDTTGSYGYTF	TGTGCCAGCAGCGATACGACAGGGAGCTATGGCTACACCTTC
TRBV11-2	NA	few	TRBJ1-4	CASSFPPTNEKLFF	TGTGCCAGCAGCTTCCCACCAACTAATGAAAAACTGTTTTTT
TRBV5-1	TRBD2	NA	TRBJ2-3	CASSSAGVVLTDTQYF	TGCGCCAGCAGCTCCGCGGGGGTGGTCCTCACAGATACGCAGTATTTT
TRBV2	TRBD1	many	TRBJ2-2	CASSPTGEETGELFF	TGTGCCAGCAGCCCGACAGGGGAGGAGACCGGGGAGCTGTTTTTT
TRBV5-6	TRBD1	many	TRBJ2-5	CASRTGGEETQYF	TGTGCCAGTAGGACAGGGGGCGAAGAGACCCAGTACTTC
TRBV2	NA	many	TRBJ1-1	CASSLGRGATEAFF	TGTGCCAGCAGTCTTGGACGGGGGGCCACTGAAGCTTTCTTT
TRBV4-3	TRBD2	NA	TRBJ2-4	CASSLFSPSGGANIQYF	TGCGCCAGCAGCCTATTTAGCCCTAGCGGAGGGGCGAACATTCAGTACTTC
TRBV7-2	NA	many	TRBJ2-7	CASSPRTVYEQYF	TGTGCCAGCAGCCCCCGGACGGTCTACGAGCAGTACTTC
TRBV20-1	NA	many	TRBJ2-6	CSARKPGEAGANVLTF	TGCAGTGCTAGAAAGCCAGGGGAGGCTGGGGCCAACGTCCTGACTTTC
TRBV7-2	NA	many	TRBJ2-5	CASSTGWQQQETQYF	TGTGCCAGCAGCACAGGATGGCAGCAACAAGAGACCCAGTACTTC
TRBV10-3	TRBD1	NA	TRBJ2-1	CAISELGQDNEQFF	TGTGCCATCAGTGAGTTAGGACAGGACAATGAGCAGTTCTTC
TRBV29-1	TRBD2	NA	TRBJ2-3	CSVDPSGGVDTQYF	TGCAGCGTTGACCCTAGCGGGGGGGTGGATACGCAGTATTTT
TRBV7-9	NA	many	TRBJ2-5	CASTEREETQYF	TGTGCCAGCACCGAAAGGGAAGAGACCCAGTACTTC
TRBV7-9	NA	few	TRBJ1-3	CASSLHETGNTIYF	TGTGCCAGCAGCTTACACGAGACTGGAAACACCATATATTTT